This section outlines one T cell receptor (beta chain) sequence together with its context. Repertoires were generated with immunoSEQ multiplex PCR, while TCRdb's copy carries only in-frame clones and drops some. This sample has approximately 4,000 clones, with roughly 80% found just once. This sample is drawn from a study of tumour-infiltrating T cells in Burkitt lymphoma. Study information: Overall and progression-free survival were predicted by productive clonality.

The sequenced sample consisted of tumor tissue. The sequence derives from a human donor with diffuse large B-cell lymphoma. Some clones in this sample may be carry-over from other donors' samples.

CDR3 nucleotide sequence: TGCGCCAGCAGCTTGGGCGGGACCCCCCAAGAGACCCAGTACTTC. Amino acids: CASSLGGTPQETQYF. The chain couples TRBV5-1 to TRBJ2-5, with a tentative D call TRBD2 (6 bases). Germline V lookup: CDR1 SGHRS, CDR2 YFSETQ. V lost 0 bases to trimming and J lost 1 base, with 10 bases between them. The CDR3 consists of 15 residues.